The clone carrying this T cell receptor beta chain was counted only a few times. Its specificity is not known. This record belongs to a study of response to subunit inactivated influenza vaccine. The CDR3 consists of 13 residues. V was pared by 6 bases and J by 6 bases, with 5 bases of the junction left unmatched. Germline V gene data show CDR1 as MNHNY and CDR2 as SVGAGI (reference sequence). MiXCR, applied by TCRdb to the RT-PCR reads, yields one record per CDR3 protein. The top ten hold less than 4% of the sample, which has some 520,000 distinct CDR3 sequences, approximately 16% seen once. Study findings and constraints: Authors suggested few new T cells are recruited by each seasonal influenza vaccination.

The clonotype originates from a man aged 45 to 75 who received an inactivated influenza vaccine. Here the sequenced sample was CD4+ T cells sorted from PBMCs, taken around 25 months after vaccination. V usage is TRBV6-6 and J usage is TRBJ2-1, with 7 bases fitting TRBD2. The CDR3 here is CASSSPGGNEQFF. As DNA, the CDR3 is TGTGCCAGCAGCTCCCCGGGGGGCAATGAGCAGTTCTTC.